This TCR beta chain appears in the sequencing data of a study of blood T cell repertoires in COVID-19. Per the study methods: Reference gene primer amplification gave estimated nucleated cell counts. This table comes from immunoSEQ multiplex PCR, and its TCRdb copy is limited to in-frame clones, with some not included. The V and J calls and clone size come from that table; D and trimming were worked out from the DNA. The sample has 270,000 or so clones, about 89% seen once; the top ten hold roughly 0.92%. CDR3 size: 11 residues. The germline V and J ends were trimmed by 3 bases and 3 bases, with 3 bases remaining between them. Per germline, CDR1 SGHNT and CDR2 YYREEE (reference sequence).

The sequenced sample was peripheral blood. The V call is TRBV5-4, the J call TRBJ1-2; no clear D. The TCR originated in a woman between 40 and 50 years old who had recovered from COVID-19. The CDR3 loop reads CASSSYYGYTF. In nucleotides, the CDR3 is TGTGCCAGCAGCTCCTACTATGGCTACACCTTC.